These 3 T cell receptor beta chains originate from one sample sequenced in a study of cytomegalovirus exposure and HLA in healthy donors. The PCR made use of 60 Vbeta and 13 Jbeta primers. The protocol was immunoSEQ multiplex PCR, while the TCRdb copy is restricted to in-frame clones and leaves out a portion. The sample shows over 150,000 clones, 75% to 85% of them seen only once. Source material: PBMCs. These receptor sequences come from a man between 45 and 60 years old in good health and CMV-seropositive.

V gene TRBV30 combines with J gene TRBJ1-1; 7 bases map to TRBD1. This CDR3 region has 13 residues. Losses at the gene ends were 0 bases for V and 5 bases for J; bases not matched to a gene: 3. CDR1 and CDR2 from the germline V gene are GTSNPN and SVGIG (reference sequence). The CDR3 spells CAWSVDRETEAFF. CDR3 DNA sequence: TGTGCCTGGAGTGTAGACAGGGAAACTGAAGCTTTCTTT.

The rearrangement uses TRBV5-5 and TRBJ2-7, with 9 bases matching TRBD2. V lost 4 bases and J lost 7; bases outside the gene matches: 9. The CDR3 consists of 14 residues. Germline V gene lookup returns CDR1 SGHKS and CDR2 YYEKEE (reference sequence). Here the CDR3 reads CASSRLAEVEEQYF. CDR3 bases: TGTGCCAGCAGCCGACTAGCGGAGGTAGAAGAGCAGTACTTC. The whole variable domain, remainder taken from reference TRBV5-5 and TRBJ2-7, is DAGVTQSPTHLIKTRGQQVTLRCSPISGHKSVSWYQQVLGQGPQFIFQYYEKEERGRGNFPDRFSARQFPNYSSELNVNALLLGDSALYLCASSRLAEVEEQYFGPGTRLTVT.

This clone was counted ten times or more. CDR3 sequence reads: CASSLSGTGGIEAFF. The DNA for the CDR3 is TGCGCCAGCAGCTTATCGGGTACAGGGGGCATTGAAGCTTTCTTT. The chain uses TRBV4-1 and TRBJ1-1; 9 bases are a match to TRBD1. Unmatched junction bases numbered 11, after V lost 5 bases and J lost 7 bases. CDR1 is MGHRA, CDR2 YSYEKL, per germline. The CDR3 is 15 amino acids.